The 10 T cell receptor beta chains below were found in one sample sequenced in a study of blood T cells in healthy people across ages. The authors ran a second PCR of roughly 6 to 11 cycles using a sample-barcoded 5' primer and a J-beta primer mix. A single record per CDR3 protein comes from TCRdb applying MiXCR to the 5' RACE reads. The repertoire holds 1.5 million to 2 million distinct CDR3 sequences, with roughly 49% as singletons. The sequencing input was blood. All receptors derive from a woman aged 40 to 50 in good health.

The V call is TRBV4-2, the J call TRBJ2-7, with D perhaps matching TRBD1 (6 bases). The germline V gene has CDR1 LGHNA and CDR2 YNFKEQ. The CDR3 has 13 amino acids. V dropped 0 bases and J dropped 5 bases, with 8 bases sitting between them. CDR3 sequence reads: CASSQDRGHEQYF. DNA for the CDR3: TGTGCCAGCAGCCAAGACAGGGGCCACGAGCAGTACTTC.

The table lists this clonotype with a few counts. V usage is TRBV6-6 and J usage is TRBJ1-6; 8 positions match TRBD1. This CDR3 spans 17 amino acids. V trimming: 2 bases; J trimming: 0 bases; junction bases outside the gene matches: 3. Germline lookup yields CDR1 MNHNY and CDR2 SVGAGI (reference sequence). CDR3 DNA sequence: TGTGCCAGCAGTTACATTACAGGGGGCTCCTATAATTCACCCCTCCACTTT. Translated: CASSYITGGSYNSPLHF.

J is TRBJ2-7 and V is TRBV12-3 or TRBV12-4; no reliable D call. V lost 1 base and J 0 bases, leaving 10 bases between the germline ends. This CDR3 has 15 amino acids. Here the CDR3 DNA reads TGTGCCAGCAGTTTAGTGAAAGTAAGCTCCTACGAGCAGTACTTC. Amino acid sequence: CASSLVKVSSYEQYF.

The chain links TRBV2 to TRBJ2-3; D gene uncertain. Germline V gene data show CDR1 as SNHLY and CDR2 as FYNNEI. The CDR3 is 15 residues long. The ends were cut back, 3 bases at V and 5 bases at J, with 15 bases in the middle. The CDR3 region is CASSEWGQVEDTQYF. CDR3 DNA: TGTGCCAGCAGTGAGTGGGGTCAGGTGGAAGATACGCAGTATTTT.

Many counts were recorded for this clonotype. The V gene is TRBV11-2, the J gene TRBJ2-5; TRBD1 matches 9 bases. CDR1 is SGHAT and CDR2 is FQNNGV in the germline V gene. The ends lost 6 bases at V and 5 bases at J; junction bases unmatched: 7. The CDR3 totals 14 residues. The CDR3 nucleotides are TGTGCCAGCAGTTCGGGACAGGGAGTCGAGACCCAGTACTTC. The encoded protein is CASSSGQGVETQYF.

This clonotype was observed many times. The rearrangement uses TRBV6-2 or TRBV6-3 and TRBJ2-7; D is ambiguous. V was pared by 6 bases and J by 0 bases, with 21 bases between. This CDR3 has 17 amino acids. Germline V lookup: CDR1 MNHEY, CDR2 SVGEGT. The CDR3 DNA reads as TGTGCCAGCAGGCACCGTCTATCCAAGGGCTACTCCTACGAGCAGTACTTC. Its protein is CASRHRLSKGYSYEQYF.

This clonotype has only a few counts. DNA of the CDR3: TGTGCCATACGCCGGGCGGGGAGGGGAGAGACCCAGTACTTC. Translation gives CAIRRAGRGETQYF. J is TRBJ2-5 and V is TRBV28, with 7 bases identical to TRBD2. Trimming took 10 bases from V and 4 from J; bases not matched to a gene: 12. CDR3 length: 14 amino acids. The V gene's germline CDR1 is MDHEN and CDR2 SYDVKM.

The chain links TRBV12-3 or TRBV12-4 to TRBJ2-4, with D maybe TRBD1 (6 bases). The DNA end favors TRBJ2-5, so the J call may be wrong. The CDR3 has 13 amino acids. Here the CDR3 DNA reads TGTGCCAGCAGTTTCGGGACAACAGAGACCCAGTACTTC. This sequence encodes CASSFGTTETQYF.

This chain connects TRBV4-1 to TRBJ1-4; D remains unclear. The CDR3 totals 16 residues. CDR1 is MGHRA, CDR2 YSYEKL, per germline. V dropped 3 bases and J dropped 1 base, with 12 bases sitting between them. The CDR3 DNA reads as TGCGCCAGCAGCCATCTTCCCACGGAAACTAATGAAAAACTGTTTTTT. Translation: CASSHLPTETNEKLFF.

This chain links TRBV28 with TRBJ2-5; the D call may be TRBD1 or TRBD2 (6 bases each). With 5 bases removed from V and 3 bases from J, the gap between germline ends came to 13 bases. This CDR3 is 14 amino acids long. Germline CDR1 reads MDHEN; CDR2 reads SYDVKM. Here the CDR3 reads CASSPSGAKETQYF. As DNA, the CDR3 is TGTGCCAGCAGTCCCTCGGGGGCCAAAGAGACCCAGTACTTC.